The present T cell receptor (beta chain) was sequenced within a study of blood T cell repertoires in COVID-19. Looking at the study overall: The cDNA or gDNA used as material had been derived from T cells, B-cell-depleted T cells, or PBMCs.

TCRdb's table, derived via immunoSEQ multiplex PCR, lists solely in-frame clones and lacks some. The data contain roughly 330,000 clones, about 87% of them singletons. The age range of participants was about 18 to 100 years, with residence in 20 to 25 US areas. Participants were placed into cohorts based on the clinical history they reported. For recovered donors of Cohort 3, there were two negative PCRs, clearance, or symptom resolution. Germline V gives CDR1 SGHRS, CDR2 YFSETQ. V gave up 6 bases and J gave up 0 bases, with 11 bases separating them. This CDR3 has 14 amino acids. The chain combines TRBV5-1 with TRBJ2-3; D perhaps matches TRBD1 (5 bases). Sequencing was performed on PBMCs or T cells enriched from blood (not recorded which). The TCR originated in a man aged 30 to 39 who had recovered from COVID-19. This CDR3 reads CASKMTVSTDTQYF. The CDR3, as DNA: TGCGCCAGCAAAATGACAGTCAGCACAGATACGCAGTATTTT.